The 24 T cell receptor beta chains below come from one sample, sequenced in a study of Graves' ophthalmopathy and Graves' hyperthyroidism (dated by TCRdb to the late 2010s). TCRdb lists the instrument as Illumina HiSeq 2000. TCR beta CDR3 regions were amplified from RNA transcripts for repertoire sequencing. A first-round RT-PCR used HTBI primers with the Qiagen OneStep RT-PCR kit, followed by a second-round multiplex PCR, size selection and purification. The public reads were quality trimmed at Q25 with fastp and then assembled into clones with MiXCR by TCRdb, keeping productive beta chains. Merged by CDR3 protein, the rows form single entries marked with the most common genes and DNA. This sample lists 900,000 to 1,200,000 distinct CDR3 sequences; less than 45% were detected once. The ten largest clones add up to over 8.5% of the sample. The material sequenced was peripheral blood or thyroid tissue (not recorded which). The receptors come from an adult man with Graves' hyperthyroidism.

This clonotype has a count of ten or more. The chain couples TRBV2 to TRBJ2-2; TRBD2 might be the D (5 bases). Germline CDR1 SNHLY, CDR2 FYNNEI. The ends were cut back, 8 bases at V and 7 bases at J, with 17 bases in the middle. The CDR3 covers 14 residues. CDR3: CASWGPGGVGELFF. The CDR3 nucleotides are TGTGCCAGCTGGGGTCCCGGAGGAGTCGGGGAGCTGTTTTTT.

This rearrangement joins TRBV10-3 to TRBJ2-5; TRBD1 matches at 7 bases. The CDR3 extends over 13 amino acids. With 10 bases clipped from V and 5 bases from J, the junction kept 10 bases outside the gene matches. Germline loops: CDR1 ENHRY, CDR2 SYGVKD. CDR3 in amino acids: CATGTAGMETQYF. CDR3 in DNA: TGTGCCACCGGGACAGCCGGTATGGAGACCCAGTACTTC.

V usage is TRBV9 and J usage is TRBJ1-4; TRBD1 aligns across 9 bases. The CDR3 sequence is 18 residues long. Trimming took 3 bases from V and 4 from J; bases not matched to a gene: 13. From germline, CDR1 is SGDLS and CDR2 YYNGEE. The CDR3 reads CASSADFSGTGNNEKLFF. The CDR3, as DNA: TGTGCCAGCAGCGCAGACTTCTCGGGGACAGGGAATAATGAAAAACTGTTTTTT.

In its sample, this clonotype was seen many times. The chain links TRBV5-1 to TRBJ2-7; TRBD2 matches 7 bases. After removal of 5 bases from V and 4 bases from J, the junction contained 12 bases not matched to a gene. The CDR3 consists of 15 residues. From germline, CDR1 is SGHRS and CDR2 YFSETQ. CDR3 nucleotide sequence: TGCGCCAGCAGATCACAAGTGGCTAGCGGATACGAGCAGTACTTC. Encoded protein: CASRSQVASGYEQYF.

The CDR3 is CSTLRGNTGELFF. Here the CDR3 DNA reads TGCAGTACTCTTAGGGGCAACACCGGGGAGCTGTTTTTT. The chain joins TRBV20-1 to TRBJ2-2; tentative D call: TRBD1 (5 bases). The length of the CDR3 is 13 residues. Looked up from germline, CDR1 is DFQATT and CDR2 is SNEGSKA (reference sequence). V was shortened by 8 bases and J by 2 bases, with 12 bases between the two germline ends.

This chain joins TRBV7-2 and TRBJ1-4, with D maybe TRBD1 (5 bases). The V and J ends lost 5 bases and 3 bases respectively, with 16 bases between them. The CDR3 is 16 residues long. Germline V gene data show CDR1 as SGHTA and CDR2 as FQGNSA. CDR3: CASSRRQGRANEKLFF. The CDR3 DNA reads TGTGCCAGCAGCCGCCGTCAAGGCAGGGCTAATGAAAAACTGTTTTTT.

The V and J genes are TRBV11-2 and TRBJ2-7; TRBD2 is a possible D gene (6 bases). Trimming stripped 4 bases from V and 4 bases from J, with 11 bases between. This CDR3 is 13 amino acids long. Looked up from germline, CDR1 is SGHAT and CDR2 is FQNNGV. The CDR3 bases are TGTGCCAGCAGCTCGGGACTCAGATACGAGCAGTACTTC. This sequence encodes CASSSGLRYEQYF.

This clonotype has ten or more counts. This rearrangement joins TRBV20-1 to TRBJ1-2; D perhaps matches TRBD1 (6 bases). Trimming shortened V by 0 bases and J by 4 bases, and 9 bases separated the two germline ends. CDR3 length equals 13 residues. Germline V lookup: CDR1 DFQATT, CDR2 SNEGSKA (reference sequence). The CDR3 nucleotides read TGCAGTGCTAGAGAGGACAGCAGCTATGGCTACACCTTC. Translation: CSAREDSSYGYTF.

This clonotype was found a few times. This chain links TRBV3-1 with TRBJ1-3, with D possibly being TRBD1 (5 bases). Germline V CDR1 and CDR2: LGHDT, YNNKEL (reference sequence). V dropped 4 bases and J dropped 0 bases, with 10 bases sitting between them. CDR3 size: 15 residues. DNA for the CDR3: TGTGCCAGCAGCCTTGGGACCTTCTCTGGAAACACCATATATTTT. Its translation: CASSLGTFSGNTIYF.

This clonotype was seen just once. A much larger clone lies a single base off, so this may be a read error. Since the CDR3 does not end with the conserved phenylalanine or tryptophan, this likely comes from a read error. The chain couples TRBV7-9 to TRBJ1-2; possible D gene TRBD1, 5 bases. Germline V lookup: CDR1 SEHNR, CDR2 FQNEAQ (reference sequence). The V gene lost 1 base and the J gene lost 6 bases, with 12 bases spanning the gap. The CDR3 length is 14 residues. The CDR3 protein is CASSLEPGFHGYTL. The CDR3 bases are TGTGCCAGCAGCTTAGAACCAGGGTTTCATGGCTACACCCTC.

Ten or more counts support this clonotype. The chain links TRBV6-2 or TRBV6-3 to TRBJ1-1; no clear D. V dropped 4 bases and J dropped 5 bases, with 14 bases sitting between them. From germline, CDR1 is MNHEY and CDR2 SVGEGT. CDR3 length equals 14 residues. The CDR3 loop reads CASSFQGRSTEAFF. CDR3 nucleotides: TGTGCCAGCAGTTTTCAAGGGCGGAGTACTGAAGCTTTCTTT.

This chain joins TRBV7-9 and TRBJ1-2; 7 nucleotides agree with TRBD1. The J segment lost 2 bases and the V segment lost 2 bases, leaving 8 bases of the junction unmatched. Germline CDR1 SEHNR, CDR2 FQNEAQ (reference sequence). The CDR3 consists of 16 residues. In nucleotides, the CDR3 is TGTGCCAGCAGCTTAACATCCGGGACAGAGAACTATGGCTACACCTTC. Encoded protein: CASSLTSGTENYGYTF. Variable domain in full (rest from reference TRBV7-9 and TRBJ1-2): DTGVSQNPRHKITKRGQNVTFRCDPISEHNRLYWYRQTLGQGPEFLTYFQNEAQLEKSRLLSDRFSAERPKGSFSTLEIQRTEQGDSAMYLCASSLTSGTENYGYTFGSGTRLTVV.

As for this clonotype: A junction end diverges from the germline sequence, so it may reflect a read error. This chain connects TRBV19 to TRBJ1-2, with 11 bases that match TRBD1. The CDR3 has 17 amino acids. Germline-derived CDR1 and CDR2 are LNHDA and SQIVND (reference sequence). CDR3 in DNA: TGTGCCAGTAATATACCCCGAGGACAGGGGGCCTCGTATGGCTACACCTTC. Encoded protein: CASNIPRGQGASYGYTF.

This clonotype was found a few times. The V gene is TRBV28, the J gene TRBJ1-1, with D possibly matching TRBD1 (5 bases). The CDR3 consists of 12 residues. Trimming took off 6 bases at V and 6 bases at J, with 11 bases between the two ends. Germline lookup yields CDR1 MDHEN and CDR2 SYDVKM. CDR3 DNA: TGTGCCAGCAGGGTGAGGGGCTCTGAAGCTTTCTTT. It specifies CASRVRGSEAFF.

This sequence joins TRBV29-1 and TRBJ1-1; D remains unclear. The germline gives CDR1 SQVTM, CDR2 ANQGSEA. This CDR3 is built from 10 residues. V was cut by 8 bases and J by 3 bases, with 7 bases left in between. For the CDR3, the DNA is TGCAGCCACCGGGACACTGAAGCTTTCTTT. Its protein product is CSHRDTEAFF.

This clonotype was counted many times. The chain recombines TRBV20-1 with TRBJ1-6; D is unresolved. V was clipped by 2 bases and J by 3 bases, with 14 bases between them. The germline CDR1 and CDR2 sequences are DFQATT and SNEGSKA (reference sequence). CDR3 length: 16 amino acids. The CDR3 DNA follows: TGCAGTGCTAGAAAGAGAGGGAAGGGCTATAATTCACCCCTCCACTTT. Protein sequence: CSARKRGKGYNSPLHF.

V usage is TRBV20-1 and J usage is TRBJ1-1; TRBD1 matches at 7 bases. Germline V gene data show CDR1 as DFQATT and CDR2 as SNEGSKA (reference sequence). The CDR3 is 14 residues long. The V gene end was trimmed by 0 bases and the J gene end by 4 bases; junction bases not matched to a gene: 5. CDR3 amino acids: CSARDKAGGTEAFF. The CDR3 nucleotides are TGCAGTGCTAGAGATAAGGCAGGGGGCACTGAAGCTTTCTTT.

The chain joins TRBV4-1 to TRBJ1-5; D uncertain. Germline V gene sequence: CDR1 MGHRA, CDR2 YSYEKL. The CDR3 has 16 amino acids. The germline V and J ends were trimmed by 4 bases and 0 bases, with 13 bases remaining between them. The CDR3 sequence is CASSRTLADSNQPQHF. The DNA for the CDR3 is TGCGCCAGCAGCCGAACACTGGCCGATAGCAATCAGCCCCAGCATTTT.

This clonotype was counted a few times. The CDR3: CASSVGGTGFSTSYEQYF. DNA for the CDR3: TGTGCCAGCAGCGTAGGGGGGACAGGGTTCTCAACCTCCTACGAGCAGTACTTC. The chain couples TRBV9 to TRBJ2-7; TRBD1 agrees at 9 bases. This CDR3 comprises 18 residues. V shed 0 bases and J 0 bases; nucleotides not matched to a gene: 10. Germline CDR1 and CDR2: SGDLS and YYNGEE.

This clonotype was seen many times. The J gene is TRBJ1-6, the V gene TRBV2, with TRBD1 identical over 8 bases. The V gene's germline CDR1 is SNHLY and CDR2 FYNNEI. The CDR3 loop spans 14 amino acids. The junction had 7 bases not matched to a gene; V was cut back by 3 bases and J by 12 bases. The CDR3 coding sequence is TGTGCCAGCAGTGAGACAGGGGCATGGGGACCCCTCCACTTT. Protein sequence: CASSETGAWGPLHF.

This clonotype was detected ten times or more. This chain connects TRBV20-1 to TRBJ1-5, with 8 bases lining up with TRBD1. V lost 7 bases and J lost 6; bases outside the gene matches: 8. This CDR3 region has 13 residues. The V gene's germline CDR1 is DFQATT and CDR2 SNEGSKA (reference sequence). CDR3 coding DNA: TGCAGTGTCCGCGGACAGGGTAGTCAGCCCCAGCATTTT. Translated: CSVRGQGSQPQHF.

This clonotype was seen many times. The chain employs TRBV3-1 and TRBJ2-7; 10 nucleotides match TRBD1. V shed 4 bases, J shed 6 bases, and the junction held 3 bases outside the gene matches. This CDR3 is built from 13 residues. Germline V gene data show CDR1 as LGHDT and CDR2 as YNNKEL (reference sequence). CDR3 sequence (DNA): TGTGCCAGCAGCCCCCGGGACAGGGGCGAGCAGTACTTC. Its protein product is CASSPRDRGEQYF.

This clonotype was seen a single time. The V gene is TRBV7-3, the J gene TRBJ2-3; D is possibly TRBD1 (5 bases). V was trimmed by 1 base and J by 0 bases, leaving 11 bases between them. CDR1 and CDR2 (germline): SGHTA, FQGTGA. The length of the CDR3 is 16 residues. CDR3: CASSLNLGLSTDTQYF. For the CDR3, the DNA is TGTGCCAGCAGCTTAAATCTGGGGCTGAGCACAGATACGCAGTATTTT.

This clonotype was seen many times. The CDR3 DNA reads as TGTGCCACCAGTGATTCCCAAGCGGGAAAGGAGACCCAGTACTTC. Translating gives CATSDSQAGKETQYF. The V call is TRBV24-1, the J call TRBJ2-5, with 7 bases identical to TRBD2. CDR3 length: 15 amino acids. Germline lookup yields CDR1 KGHDR and CDR2 SFDVKD. V lost 2 bases to trimming and J lost 5 bases; unmatched junction nucleotides: 7.